The 12 T cell receptor beta chains below were found in one sample sequenced in a study of spatial heterogeneity in lung cancer. Time point indicated: sample taken at primary tumor resection. No antigen is known for these receptors. TCRdb itself ran the 5' RACE reads through MiXCR, one entry per CDR3 protein. The data contain approximately 26,000 distinct CDR3 sequences, under 9% of them singletons. Study-level points and caveats: Counts that tracked tumor mutation counts were those of expanded intratumoral alpha and beta TCRs.

The source was lung tumor tissue, collected at surgery. Receptor source: a male donor with early-stage non-small cell lung cancer.

The chain is built from TRBV12-3 or TRBV12-4 and TRBJ2-3, with 8 bases lining up with TRBD2. V dropped 6 bases and J dropped 4; count of bases not matched to a gene: 3. The CDR3 has 13 amino acids. CDR3 amino acids: CASSWTSPDTQYF. The CDR3 nucleotides read TGTGCCAGCAGCTGGACTAGCCCAGATACGCAGTATTTT.

On this clonotype: A much larger clone differs from this one at a single base, so this may be a read error. The rearrangement joins TRBV7-3 to TRBJ1-6; D is uncertain. CDR1 is SGHTA and CDR2 is FQGTGA in the germline V gene. The CDR3 extends over 13 amino acids. V was shortened by 5 bases and J by 12 bases, with 14 bases between the two germline ends. The CDR3 sequence: CASSPRVDLPLHF. As DNA, the CDR3 is TGTGCCAGCAGCCCCCGGGTAGATTTACCCCTCCACTTT.

This clonotype was found many times. The chain combines TRBV7-2 with TRBJ2-7; D is perhaps TRBD2 (6 bases). The CDR3 is made up of 18 amino acids. The germline CDR1 and CDR2 sequences are SGHTA and FQGNSA. Trimming pared 5 bases from V and 0 bases from J, leaving 23 bases between. CDR3 sequence reads: CASSTPRRRLVVSYEQYF. For the CDR3, the DNA is TGTGCCAGCAGCACGCCCCGCAGGAGACTAGTTGTCTCCTACGAGCAGTACTTC.

This clonotype was found many times. The chain is built from TRBV5-1 and TRBJ1-1; a weak D match, TRBD1 (6 bases). Trimming removed 4 bases from V and 5 bases from J, with 15 bases in between. Germline CDR1 reads SGHRS; CDR2 reads YFSETQ. This CDR3 is 14 amino acids long. CDR3 sequence reads: CASSTGQQETEAFF. The CDR3 DNA is TGCGCCAGCAGCACTGGACAGCAAGAGACTGAAGCTTTCTTT.

This clonotype is judged medium-sized. V usage is TRBV6-5 and J usage is TRBJ1-5; D is unresolved. The CDR3 covers 15 residues. Trimming took 3 bases from V and 2 from J, leaving 11 bases between them. From germline, CDR1 is MNHEY and CDR2 SVGAGI. The CDR3 spells CASSYRPEGNQPQHF. As DNA, the CDR3 is TGTGCCAGCAGTTATAGGCCCGAGGGCAATCAGCCCCAGCATTTT.

This clonotype was recorded a few times. This chain uses TRBV28 with TRBJ1-3; D unclear. Per the germline V gene, CDR1 is MDHEN and CDR2 is SYDVKM. Trimming cost V 10 bases and J 3 bases, with 19 bases left between them. CDR3 length: 15 residues. The CDR3: CATLSQEGGGNTIYF. The CDR3 DNA reads as TGTGCCACCCTGTCCCAGGAGGGAGGTGGAAACACCATATATTTT.

The table lists this clonotype with many counts. The V gene is TRBV28, the J gene TRBJ1-4; 10 bases are shared with TRBD1. V gave up 5 bases and J gave up 2 bases; unmatched junction bases: 5. CDR1 is MDHEN, CDR2 SYDVKM, per germline. CDR3 length equals 16 residues. As DNA, the CDR3 is TGTGCCAGCAGTGGACAGGGGGGAGGCACTAATGAAAAACTGTTTTTT. This translates into CASSGQGGGTNEKLFF. Complete variable domain (other parts from reference TRBV28 and TRBJ1-4): DVKVTQSSRYLVKRTGEKVFLECVQDMDHENMFWYRQDPGLGLRLIYFSYDVKMKEKGDIPEGYSVSREKKERFSLILESASTNQTSMYLCASSGQGGGTNEKLFFGSGTQLSVL.

This clonotype was detected a few times. The chain uses TRBV20-1 and TRBJ1-5; 9 positions match TRBD1. V lost 0 bases to trimming and J lost 6 bases; unmatched junction nucleotides: 6. The CDR3 totals 15 residues. Germline CDR1 DFQATT, CDR2 SNEGSKA (reference sequence). The CDR3 here is CSARDNRDRVQPQHF. The CDR3 DNA reads TGCAGTGCTAGAGATAACCGGGACAGGGTTCAGCCCCAGCATTTT.

The rearrangement uses TRBV7-2 and TRBJ2-7; 13 bases map to TRBD2. The length of the CDR3 is 16 residues. Looked up from germline, CDR1 is SGHTA and CDR2 is FQGNSA. The ends lost 1 base at V and 5 bases at J; junction bases unmatched: 5. The CDR3 DNA reads TGTGCCAGCAGCTTAGGGGGGACTAGCGGGACTCACGAGCAGTACTTC. It codes for CASSLGGTSGTHEQYF.

This clonotype has a count of ten or more. This sequence joins TRBV18 and TRBJ2-3; D may be TRBD2 (5 bases). The germline CDR1 and CDR2 sequences are KGHSH and LQKENI. The length of the CDR3 is 15 residues. Trimming removed 1 base from V and 5 bases from J, with 13 bases in between. CDR3 residues: CASSPRASLGDTQYF. In nucleotides, the CDR3 is TGTGCCAGCTCACCACGGGCTAGCTTAGGAGATACGCAGTATTTT.

In this sample, this clonotype turned up many times. The J gene is TRBJ1-1, the V gene TRBV9; D unresolved. The ends were cut back, 4 bases at V and 7 bases at J, with 14 bases in the middle. Germline CDR1 and CDR2: SGDLS and YYNGEE. The CDR3 sequence is 13 residues long. The CDR3 here is CASSPGAQIEAFF. DNA of the CDR3: TGTGCCAGCAGCCCGGGAGCCCAGATTGAAGCTTTCTTT.

This clonotype has more than one count but fewer than ten. The V and J genes are TRBV4-2 and TRBJ2-1; D is unresolved. Germline V gene lookup returns CDR1 LGHNA and CDR2 YNFKEQ. The CDR3 runs 14 residues. Trimming pared 0 bases from V and 5 bases from J, leaving 8 bases between. DNA of the CDR3: TGTGCCAGCAGCCAAGAAATTGAAAACAATGAGCAGTTCTTC. It is translated as CASSQEIENNEQFF.